Listed below are T cell receptor beta chains from one sample, sequenced in a study of blood T cell repertoires in COVID-19. TCRdb keeps only in-frame clones here, not all; method: immunoSEQ multiplex PCR. There are some 140,000 clones in the sample; around 79% occur only once, and 4.5% to 5% lies in the top ten. Material for sequencing was peripheral blood. The receptors were sampled from a woman between 65 and 79 years old with COVID-19, enrolled during active disease. The CDR3 runs from the conserved cysteine through the conserved F or W. D genes are given only for firm matches. Some rows have no size entry. The others give once, few or many, or a class for an expanded clone.

D	size	V	J	CDR3	DNA
-	-	TRBV6-5	TRBJ2-1	CASSRDGKGGNEQFF	TGTGCCAGCAGTCGGGACGGGAAGGGAGGCAATGAGCAGTTCTTC
-	-	TRBV4-3	TRBJ1-6	CASSQDIMTGAVGSPLHF	TGCGCCAGCAGCCAAGATATTATGACAGGTGCGGTGGGATCACCCCTCCACTTT
TRBD2	-	TRBV5-1	TRBJ2-1	CASSFYNSGTSGNNEQFF	TGCGCCAGCAGCTTTTACAATTCCGGGACTAGCGGAAACAATGAGCAGTTCTTC
TRBD2	-	TRBV5-1	TRBJ2-1	CASSPSGETYNEQFF	TGCGCCAGCAGCCCGAGCGGGGAAACATACAATGAGCAGTTCTTC
-	-	TRBV5-6	TRBJ1-2	CASSLEDLGYTF	TGTGCCAGCAGCTTGGAGGACTTGGGCTACACCTTC
-	-	TRBV2	TRBJ2-7	CASTPGSYEQYF	TGTGCCAGCACTCCGGGTAGCTACGAGCAGTACTTC
-	few	TRBV6-1	TRBJ2-3	CASSLVGGTDTQYF	TGTGCCAGCAGTCTAGTCGGGGGCACAGATACGCAGTATTTT
TRBD1	-	TRBV5-4	TRBJ1-5	CASSRDRGIDQPQHF	TGTGCCAGCAGTCGGGACAGGGGAATAGATCAGCCCCAGCATTTT
-	-	TRBV30	TRBJ2-7	CAWSVRIDSYEQYF	TGTGCCTGGAGTGTGAGGATAGACTCCTACGAGCAGTACTTC
-	-	TRBV10-3	TRBJ1-1	CAISEGAMNTEAFF	TGTGCCATCAGTGAGGGGGCTATGAACACTGAAGCTTTCTTT
TRBD2	-	TRBV6-1	TRBJ2-7	CASSDRRGDSYEQYF	TGTGCCAGCAGTGATAGGCGGGGGGACTCCTACGAGCAGTACTTC
TRBD1	-	TRBV9	TRBJ2-1	CASSVAGQGFNEQFF	TGTGCCAGCAGCGTAGCAGGACAGGGGTTCAATGAGCAGTTCTTC
-	few	TRBV19	TRBJ1-1	CASSPTRGDEAFF	TGTGCCAGTAGTCCTACCCGGGGAGATGAAGCTTTCTTT
TRBD2	-	TRBV19	TRBJ2-1	CASSTGGSSYNEQFF	TGTGCCAGTAGTACCGGGGGGAGCTCCTACAATGAGCAGTTCTTC
-	-	TRBV7-2	TRBJ1-2	CASRTSTGNYGYTF	TGTGCCAGCAGGACCTCGACAGGCAACTATGGCTACACCTTC
TRBD1	once	TRBV20-1	TRBJ2-5	CSASPGTGGETQYF	TGCAGTGCTAGTCCCGGGACAGGGGGGGAGACCCAGTACTTC
TRBD1	-	TRBV28	TRBJ1-4	CASSLYPPGTGDEKLFF	TGTGCCAGCAGTTTATACCCGCCCGGGACAGGGGATGAAAAACTGTTTTTT
-	-	TRBV5-1	TRBJ1-1	CASSQQDTEAFF	TGCGCCAGCAGCCAACAGGACACTGAAGCTTTCTTT
-	-	TRBV4-3	TRBJ2-7	CASSQDQGYEQYF	TGCGCCAGCAGCCAAGATCAGGGCTACGAGCAGTACTTC
-	-	TRBV6-5	TRBJ2-7	CALSGTPSYEQYF	TGTGCCCTTTCGGGGACACCCTCCTACGAGCAGTACTTC
-	-	TRBV20-1	TRBJ2-3	CSASQGTSTDTQYF	TGCAGTGCTAGTCAGGGAACTAGCACAGATACGCAGTATTTT